This T cell receptor beta chain was obtained from a study of blood T cell repertoires in COVID-19. Across the whole study: Acute and convalescent COVID-19 samples came from the United States, Italy and Spain. From T cells, B-cell-depleted T cells, or PBMCs came the material, which was cDNA or gDNA.

The CDR3 sequence is 12 residues long. Trimming pared 5 bases from V and 5 bases from J, leaving 9 bases between. Germline lookup yields CDR1 MNHNY and CDR2 SVGAGI (reference sequence). Per the original data handling: Counts of nucleated cells, estimated from reference gene primer amplification, were obtained. Only in-frame clones appear in the TCRdb table, and some are missing; sequencing was by immunoSEQ multiplex PCR. The V and J calls and the clone size are those of that table, but D and trimming were determined from the DNA. The table shows under 300,000 clones, with roughly 85% occurring only once. This clone was seen just once.

The chain has TRBV6-6 and TRBJ2-5; D may be TRBD1 (6 bases). The sample consisted of peripheral blood. This receptor was taken from a woman aged 25 to 39 with active or convalescent COVID-19. The DNA for the CDR3 is TGTGCCAGCAGTCCTACAGGGGAGACCCAGTACTTC. Encoded protein: CASSPTGETQYF.